The 25 T cell receptor beta chains in this list originate from one sample, sequenced in a study of blood T cell repertoires in COVID-19. TCRdb's copy holds only in-frame clones and misses some; the assay was immunoSEQ multiplex PCR. The sample contains 270,000 or so clones, approximately 80% of which appear only once. The sample comprised peripheral blood. The receptors here all came from a human donor in a cohort sampled during active COVID-19.

In this sample, this clone turned up a few times. The chain recombines TRBV10-1 with TRBJ2-3; 8 bases are a match to TRBD1. J lost 2 bases, V lost 7 bases, and 8 bases had no gene match. The germline CDR1 and CDR2 sequences are WNHNN and SYGVQD (reference sequence). The CDR3 runs 15 residues. The CDR3 region is CASTPGTGYTDTQYF. DNA for the CDR3: TGCGCCAGCACCCCCGGGACAGGATACACAGATACGCAGTATTTT.

The rearrangement links TRBV5-8 to TRBJ1-2, with TRBD1 matching over 9 bases. Per the germline V gene, CDR1 is SGHTS and CDR2 is YDEGEE. The CDR3 is 16 residues long. The ends lost 2 bases at V and 5 bases at J; junction bases unmatched: 10. The CDR3: CASSFPGTGFIYGYTF. Written as DNA, the CDR3 is TGTGCCAGCAGCTTCCCCGGGACAGGGTTTATATATGGCTACACCTTC.

The CDR3 sequence is CAISESTGYNQPQHF. CDR3 bases: TGTGCCATCAGTGAGTCGACGGGGTACAATCAGCCCCAGCATTTT. The chain recombines TRBV10-3 with TRBJ1-5; no definite D call. The germline V gene encodes CDR1 ENHRY and CDR2 SYGVKD. This CDR3 has 15 amino acids. V lost 0 bases and J lost 3, with 9 bases in between.

The chain is built from TRBV28 and TRBJ2-7, with 7 bases that match TRBD1. CDR3 length equals 19 residues. J was trimmed by 2 bases and V by 4 bases; bases with no gene match: 20. Germline V gene data show CDR1 as MDHEN and CDR2 as SYDVKM. The CDR3 sequence is CASSSPRDSFWKATYEQYF. CDR3 DNA: TGTGCCAGCAGTTCCCCCCGGGACAGTTTTTGGAAGGCAACCTACGAGCAGTACTTC.

CDR3 coding DNA: TGTGCCAGCAGTCAACTTGAGACCGGGGAGCTGTTTTTT. It encodes CASSQLETGELFF. The chain employs TRBV12-3 or TRBV12-4 and TRBJ2-2, with unresolved D. Trimming pared 5 bases from V and 5 bases from J, leaving 9 bases between. The CDR3 length is 13 residues.

A few counts support this clone. This chain connects TRBV24-1 to TRBJ2-1; 15 bases align to TRBD2. The CDR3 loop spans 22 amino acids. Germline values: CDR1 KGHDR, CDR2 SFDVKD. V shed 3 bases, J shed 2 bases, and the junction held 16 bases outside the gene matches. CDR3 coding DNA: TGTGCCACCAGTGATAACGGGACTAGCGGGAGGCCCTATAGCGGAGCCTACAATGAGCAGTTCTTC. Translation: CATSDNGTSGRPYSGAYNEQFF.

The J gene is TRBJ1-1, the V gene TRBV11-2; D possibly corresponds to TRBD1 (6 bases). The CDR3 is 17 residues long. Germline loops: CDR1 SGHAT, CDR2 FQNNGV. Between the trimmed V and J ends, which lost 5 bases and 3 bases, there was a span of 22 bases. Here the CDR3 DNA reads TGTGCCAGCAGCCCTCACAGGGTGCAGATGATGGACACTGAAGCTTTCTTT. The encoded protein is CASSPHRVQMMDTEAFF.

This clone was recorded only once. This sequence joins TRBV10-2 and TRBJ1-1, with 9 bases matching TRBD1. V lost 6 bases and J lost 4; bases outside the gene matches: 3. Germline CDR1 is WSHSY and CDR2 is SAAADI. This CDR3 comprises 13 residues. The CDR3 is CASRQGAGTEAFF. For the CDR3, the DNA is TGCGCCAGCAGACAGGGGGCGGGCACTGAAGCTTTCTTT.

This chain links TRBV11-2 with TRBJ1-1, with 10 bases that match TRBD1. Germline CDR1 reads SGHAT; CDR2 reads FQNNGV. V shed 3 bases and J 7 bases; nucleotides not matched to a gene: 5. This CDR3 contains 14 residues. In DNA, the CDR3 is TGTGCCAGCAGCTTCCGGGACAGGGGCGGTGAAGCTTTCTTT. Its protein is CASSFRDRGGEAFF.

The chain uses TRBV4-3 and TRBJ1-5; D is perhaps TRBD1 (5 bases). Germline CDR1 and CDR2: LGHNA and YSLEER. V gave up 4 bases and J gave up 2 bases, with 12 bases separating them. The CDR3 totals 15 residues. The CDR3 reads CASSPGLRGNQPQHF. CDR3 DNA sequence: TGCGCCAGCAGCCCGGGACTCAGAGGCAATCAGCCCCAGCATTTT.

This chain links TRBV19 with TRBJ2-5; 7 bases agree with TRBD2. J gave up 4 bases and V 7 bases, and 9 bases lay outside the gene matches. Germline assignment: CDR1 LNHDA and CDR2 SQIVND (reference sequence). The CDR3 runs 14 residues. The CDR3 bases are TGTGCCAGTATTACAGCGGGGAAGGGAGAGACCCAGTACTTC. Translated, it gives CASITAGKGETQYF.

This clone was seen a single time. V usage is TRBV5-1 and J usage is TRBJ2-1; 10 positions match TRBD1. V lost 4 bases and J lost 7; bases outside the gene matches: 8. There are 15 residues in the CDR3. The germline CDR1 and CDR2 sequences are SGHRS and YFSETQ. The CDR3 bases are TGCGCCAGCAGCGGGGACAGGGGACCGGGAAATGAGCAGTTCTTC. Its translation is CASSGDRGPGNEQFF.

V usage is TRBV7-8 and J usage is TRBJ1-5; 7 bases are a match to TRBD1. CDR3 size: 14 residues. CDR1 and CDR2 from the germline V gene are SGHVS and FQNEAQ. With 5 bases clipped from V and 7 bases from J, the junction kept 8 bases outside the gene matches. The CDR3 nucleotides are TGTGCCAGCAGCCCGATGACAGGGAGGCAGCCCCAGCATTTT. Residues: CASSPMTGRQPQHF.

This chain links TRBV12-3 or TRBV12-4 with TRBJ1-2, with D unresolved. This CDR3 is built from 12 residues. Trimming took 6 bases from V and 8 from J, leaving 13 bases between them. The chain's CDR3 is CASSPSLGGYTF. The CDR3, as DNA: TGTGCCAGCAGCCCATCGTTGGGCGGCTACACCTTC.

This clone has more than one count but fewer than ten. V gene TRBV7-9 combines with J gene TRBJ1-5, with D possibly TRBD1 on 6 matching bases. The CDR3 consists of 14 residues. CDR1 SEHNR and CDR2 FQNEAQ come from the germline V gene (reference sequence). Between the trimmed V and J ends, which lost 5 bases and 3 bases, there was a span of 11 bases. CDR3 sequence reads: CASSLSGDNQPQHF. CDR3 bases: TGTGCCAGCAGCCTATCAGGGGACAATCAGCCCCAGCATTTT.

Only one count was recorded for this clone. This sequence joins TRBV5-1 and TRBJ2-5; 10 nucleotides agree with TRBD2. Germline V gene data show CDR1 as SGHRS and CDR2 as YFSETQ. After removal of 4 bases from V and 3 bases from J, the junction contained 3 bases not matched to a gene. The CDR3 is 14 amino acids. The CDR3 is CASSLLAGEETQYF. Here the CDR3 DNA reads TGCGCCAGCAGCCTCCTAGCGGGGGAAGAGACCCAGTACTTC. The full variable domain, completed using reference TRBV5-1 and TRBJ2-5, is KAGVTQTPRYLIKTRGQQVTLSCSPISGHRSVSWYQQTPGQGLQFLFEYFSETQRNKGNFPGRFSGRQFSNSRSEMNVSTLELGDSALYLCASSLLAGEETQYFGPGTRLLVL.

This chain connects TRBV20-1 to TRBJ2-5; D remains ambiguous. CDR1 and CDR2 from the germline V gene are DFQATT and SNEGSKA (reference sequence). V lost 3 bases, J lost 5 bases, and 13 bases lay in between. The CDR3 is 13 residues long. CDR3 residues: CSASPSEEETQYF. CDR3 coding DNA: TGCAGTGCTAGTCCCTCCGAGGAGGAGACCCAGTACTTC.

The V gene is TRBV6-5, the J gene TRBJ2-7; 7 bases are a match to TRBD1. V lost 6 bases to trimming and J lost 2 bases; unmatched junction nucleotides: 10. Germline V gene lookup returns CDR1 MNHEY and CDR2 SVGAGI. The CDR3 is made up of 15 amino acids. CDR3 bases: TGTGCCAGCAGAACCGGGACAGTTAAGACCTACGAGCAGTACTTC. This sequence encodes CASRTGTVKTYEQYF.

The J gene is TRBJ1-1, the V gene TRBV19; perhaps TRBD1 as D (6 bases). This CDR3 comprises 15 residues. V lost 5 bases, J lost 1 base, and 14 bases lay in between. Germline loops: CDR1 LNHDA, CDR2 SQIVND (reference sequence). The CDR3 region is CASSPDPTGNTEAFF. DNA for the CDR3: TGTGCCAGTAGTCCGGACCCGACAGGGAACACTGAAGCTTTCTTT.

The gene calls are TRBV27 and TRBJ2-7; 7 bases align to TRBD1. V lost 0 bases, J lost 5 bases, and 10 bases stayed unmatched. This CDR3 is 16 amino acids long. Per germline, CDR1 MNHEY and CDR2 SMNVEV (reference sequence). The CDR3 spells CASSLSPGRDSHEQYF. The CDR3 DNA sequence: TGTGCCAGCAGTTTATCGCCAGGTAGGGACAGTCACGAGCAGTACTTC.

This clone was picked up one time. J is TRBJ1-1 and V is TRBV19, with D tentatively TRBD1 (6 bases). Germline CDR1 reads LNHDA; CDR2 reads SQIVND (reference sequence). V dropped 6 bases and J dropped 4 bases, with 15 bases sitting between them. The CDR3 contains 14 residues. The CDR3 loop reads CASSPSGVGTEAFF. For the CDR3, the DNA is TGTGCCAGTAGCCCGTCAGGGGTCGGCACTGAAGCTTTCTTT. The complete variable domain, with remaining parts taken from reference TRBV19 and TRBJ1-1, reads DGGITQSPKYLFRKEGQNVTLSCEQNLNHDAMYWYRQDPGQGLRLIYYSQIVNDFQKGDIAEGYSVSREKKESFPLTVTSAQKNPTAFYLCASSPSGVGTEAFFGQGTRLTVV.

V gene TRBV24-1 combines with J gene TRBJ1-5; 7 nucleotides agree with TRBD1. From germline, CDR1 is KGHDR and CDR2 SFDVKD. The CDR3 length is 15 residues. V dropped 2 bases and J dropped 4; count of bases not matched to a gene: 4. Here the CDR3 DNA reads TGTGCCACCAGTGATTCCCGGACAGGTAATCAGCCCCAGCATTTT. This translates into CATSDSRTGNQPQHF.

This chain links TRBV28 with TRBJ1-5; TRBD1 aligns across 7 bases. The V and J ends lost 3 bases and 2 bases, in that order; junction bases with no gene match: 4. This CDR3 contains 15 residues. CDR1 MDHEN and CDR2 SYDVKM come from the germline V gene. The CDR3 is CASSFGGGGNQPQHF. CDR3 nucleotide sequence: TGTGCCAGCAGTTTTGGAGGGGGCGGCAATCAGCCCCAGCATTTT.

V gene TRBV15 combines with J gene TRBJ2-2; D is unresolved. CDR1 is LNHNV, CDR2 YYDKDF, per germline (reference sequence). V was pared by 1 base and J by 5 bases, with 5 bases between. The CDR3 covers 13 residues. The DNA of the CDR3 is TGTGCCACCAGCAGAGGTCTAACCGGGGAGCTGTTTTTT. Translation: CATSRGLTGELFF.

This sequence joins TRBV7-2 and TRBJ1-5; 8 nucleotides align to TRBD1. With 5 bases clipped from V and 7 bases from J, the junction kept 10 bases outside the gene matches. The germline V gene encodes CDR1 SGHTA and CDR2 FQGNSA. The CDR3 covers 15 residues. The CDR3 sequence: CASSTGQGSRQPQHF. CDR3 DNA: TGTGCCAGCAGCACTGGACAGGGAAGCCGGCAGCCCCAGCATTTT.